Described below is a single T cell receptor beta chain sequence and its context. The antigen is unknown. This specimen comes from a study of identical twins. TCRdb re-analysed the 5' RACE reads in MiXCR, keeping a single row per CDR3 protein. The sample shows around 530,000 distinct CDR3 sequences, around 15% of them seen only once. Study-level results: For monozygotic twins, models underestimated out-of-frame TCR alpha sharing. Shared out-of-frame alpha sequences (those common to twins) showed excess low generation probability.

The V gene lost 2 bases and the J gene lost 1 base, with 12 bases spanning the gap. The CDR3 consists of 15 residues. In addition, the sample was reused for a study of yellow fever vaccine responses in identical twins.

The rearrangement joins TRBV12-3 or TRBV12-4 to TRBJ2-7; D might be TRBD1 (6 bases). The clonotype comes from a woman between 18 and 29 years old in good health. Source material: CD4+ T cells sorted from blood. The CDR3 loop is CASSLPQGRSYEQYF. As DNA, the CDR3 is TGTGCCAGCAGTTTACCCCAGGGGAGATCCTACGAGCAGTACTTC.